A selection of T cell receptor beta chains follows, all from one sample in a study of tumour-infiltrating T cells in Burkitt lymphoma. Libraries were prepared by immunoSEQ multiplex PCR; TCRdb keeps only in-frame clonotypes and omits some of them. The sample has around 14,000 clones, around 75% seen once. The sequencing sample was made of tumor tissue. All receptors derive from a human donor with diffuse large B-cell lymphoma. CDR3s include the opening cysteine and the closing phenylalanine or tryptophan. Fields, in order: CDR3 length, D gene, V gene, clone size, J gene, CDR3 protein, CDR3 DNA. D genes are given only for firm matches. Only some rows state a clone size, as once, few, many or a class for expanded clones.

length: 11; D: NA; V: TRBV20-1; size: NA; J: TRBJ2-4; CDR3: CSVRTQGIQYF; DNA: TGCAGTGTACGGACTCAAGGCATTCAGTACTTC
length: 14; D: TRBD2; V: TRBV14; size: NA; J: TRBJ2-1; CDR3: CASSLLAGTNEQFF; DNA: TGTGCCAGCAGCCTACTAGCGGGAACGAATGAGCAGTTCTTC
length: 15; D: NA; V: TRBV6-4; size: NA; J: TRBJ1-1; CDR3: CASSETQEMNTEAFF; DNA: TGTGCCAGCAGTGAAACCCAGGAGATGAACACTGAAGCTTTCTTT
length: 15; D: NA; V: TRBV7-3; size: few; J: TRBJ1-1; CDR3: CASSSSGGAGTEAFF; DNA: TGTGCCAGCAGCTCCTCGGGGGGCGCAGGGACTGAAGCTTTCTTT
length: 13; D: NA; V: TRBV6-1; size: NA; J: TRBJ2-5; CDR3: CASSDIGQTYQYF; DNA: TGTGCCAGCAGTGATATCGGACAGACGTACCAGTACTTC
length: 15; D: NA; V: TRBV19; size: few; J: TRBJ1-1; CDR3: CASSPSTEGPTEAFF; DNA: TGTGCCAGTAGTCCTTCGACAGAGGGCCCAACTGAAGCTTTCTTT
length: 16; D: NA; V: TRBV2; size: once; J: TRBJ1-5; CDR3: CASSERRRNSNQPQHF; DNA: TGTGCCAGCAGTGAACGCAGGAGAAATAGCAATCAGCCCCAGCATTTT
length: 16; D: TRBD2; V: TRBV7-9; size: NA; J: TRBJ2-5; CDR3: CASSRWVAGVGETQYF; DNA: TGTGCCAGCAGCCGTTGGGTAGCGGGGGTGGGAGAGACCCAGTACTTC
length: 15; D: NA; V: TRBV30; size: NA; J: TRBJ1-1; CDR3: CAWSASISDGTEAFF; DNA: TGTGCCTGGAGTGCCTCTATCTCGGACGGCACTGAAGCTTTCTTT
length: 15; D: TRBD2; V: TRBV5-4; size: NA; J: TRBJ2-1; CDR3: CASSSTSGRTNEQFF; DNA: TGTGCCAGCAGCTCCACTAGCGGGAGGACCAATGAGCAGTTCTTC
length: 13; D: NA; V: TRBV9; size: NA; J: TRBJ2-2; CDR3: CASSPERTGELFF; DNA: TGTGCCAGCAGCCCCGAAAGGACCGGGGAGCTGTTTTTT
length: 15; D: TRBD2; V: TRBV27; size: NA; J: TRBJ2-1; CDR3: CASSLRLAGYNEQFF; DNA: TGTGCCAGCAGTTTGAGACTAGCGGGATACAATGAGCAGTTCTTC
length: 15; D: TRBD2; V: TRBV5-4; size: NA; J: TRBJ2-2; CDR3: CASSLAGPSGTELFF; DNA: TGTGCCAGCAGCTTGGCGGGGCCTAGCGGGACGGAGCTGTTTTTT
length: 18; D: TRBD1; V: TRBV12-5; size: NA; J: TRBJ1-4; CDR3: CASGLVPRRGPTNEKLFF; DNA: TGTGCTAGTGGTTTGGTACCTCGCAGGGGGCCAACTAATGAAAAACTGTTTTTT
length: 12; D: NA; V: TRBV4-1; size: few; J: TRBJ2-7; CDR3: CASSLDSHEQYF; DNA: TGCGCCAGCAGCCTGGACAGTCACGAGCAGTACTTC
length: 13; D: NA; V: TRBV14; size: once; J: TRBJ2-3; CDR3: CASSRYGTFERYF; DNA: TGTGCCAGCAGCCGGTACGGGACATTCGAGCGGTATTTT
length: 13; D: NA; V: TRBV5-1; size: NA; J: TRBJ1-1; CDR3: CASSPVQDTEAFF; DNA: TGCGCCAGCAGCCCCGTACAGGACACTGAAGCTTTCTTT
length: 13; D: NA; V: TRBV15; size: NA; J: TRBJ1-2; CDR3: CATSSRDHYGYTF; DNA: TGTGCCACCAGCAGCCGGGACCACTATGGCTACACCTTC
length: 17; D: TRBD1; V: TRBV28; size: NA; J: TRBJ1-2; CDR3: CASSLESPTGRGYGYTF; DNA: TGTGCCAGCAGTTTGGAATCCCCGACAGGGCGGGGGTATGGCTACACCTTC
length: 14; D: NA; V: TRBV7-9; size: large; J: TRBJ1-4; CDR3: CASSLTREYEKLFF; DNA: TGTGCCAGCAGCTTAACTAGGGAATATGAAAAACTGTTTTTT
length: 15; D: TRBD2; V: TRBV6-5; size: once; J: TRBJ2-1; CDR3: CASSHERELYNEQFF; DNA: TGTGCCAGCAGTCACGAGCGGGAGCTGTACAATGAGCAGTTCTTC
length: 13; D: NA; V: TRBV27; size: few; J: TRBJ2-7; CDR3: CASSLGTTYEQYF; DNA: TGTGCCAGCAGTTTAGGGACCACTTACGAGCAGTACTTC
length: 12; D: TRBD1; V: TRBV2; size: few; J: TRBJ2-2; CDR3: CAILTGNGELFF; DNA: TGTGCCATCTTGACAGGGAACGGGGAGCTGTTTTTT
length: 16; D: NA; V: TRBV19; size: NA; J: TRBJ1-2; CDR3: CASSIGRGPSNYGYTF; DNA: TGTGCCAGTAGTATCGGCAGGGGACCCTCTAACTATGGCTACACCTTC
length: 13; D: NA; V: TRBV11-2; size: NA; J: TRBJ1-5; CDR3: CASSLDRDQPQHF; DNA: TGTGCCAGCAGCCTTGACCGGGATCAGCCCCAGCATTTT
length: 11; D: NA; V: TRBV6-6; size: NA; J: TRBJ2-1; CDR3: CASSQENEQFF; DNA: TGTGCCAGCAGTCAGGAAAATGAGCAGTTCTTC
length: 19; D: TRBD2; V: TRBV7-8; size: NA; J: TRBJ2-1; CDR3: CASSRFGLAGDQHNNEQFF; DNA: TGTGCCAGCAGTCGATTTGGACTAGCGGGAGACCAACATAACAATGAGCAGTTCTTC
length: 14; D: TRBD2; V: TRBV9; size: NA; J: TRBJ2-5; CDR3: CASRNSGRVTTQYF; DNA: TGTGCCAGCAGAAATAGCGGGAGGGTGACGACCCAGTACTTC
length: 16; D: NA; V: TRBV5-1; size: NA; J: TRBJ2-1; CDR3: CASSWGAARKVNEQFF; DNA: TGCGCCAGCAGCTGGGGTGCGGCGCGGAAGGTGAATGAGCAGTTCTTC
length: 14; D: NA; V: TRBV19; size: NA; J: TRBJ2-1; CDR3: CASSPRDSRREQFF; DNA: TGTGCCAGTAGTCCTCGGGACTCCCGTCGGGAGCAGTTCTTC
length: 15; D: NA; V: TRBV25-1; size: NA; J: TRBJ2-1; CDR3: CASTPFGAAYNEQFF; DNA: TGTGCCAGCACCCCTTTTGGAGCTGCCTACAATGAGCAGTTCTTC
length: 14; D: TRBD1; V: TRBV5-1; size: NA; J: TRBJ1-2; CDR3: CASSWTGGAYGYTF; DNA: TGCGCCAGCAGCTGGACAGGGGGAGCCTATGGCTACACCTTC
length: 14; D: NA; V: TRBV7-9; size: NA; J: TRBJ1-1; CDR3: CASSATKGNTEAFF; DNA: TGTGCCAGCAGCGCCACGAAAGGAAACACTGAAGCTTTCTTT
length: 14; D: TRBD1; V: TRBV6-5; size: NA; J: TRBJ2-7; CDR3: CASSRTGLRDEQYF; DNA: TGTGCCAGCAGTAGGACAGGTCTGAGGGACGAGCAGTACTTC
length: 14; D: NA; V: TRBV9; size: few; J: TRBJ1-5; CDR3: CASSVDGRHQPQHF; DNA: TGTGCCAGCAGCGTAGATGGCAGGCATCAGCCCCAGCATTTT
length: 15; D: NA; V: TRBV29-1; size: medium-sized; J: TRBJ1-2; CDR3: CSVEGGEGNDYGYTF; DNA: TGCAGCGTTGAAGGTGGAGAGGGGAATGACTATGGCTACACCTTC
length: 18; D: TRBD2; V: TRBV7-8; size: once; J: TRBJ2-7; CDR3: CASSLAFPLAGAPERQYF; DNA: TGTGCCAGCAGCTTAGCCTTCCCCTTAGCGGGAGCCCCTGAGAGACAGTACTTC
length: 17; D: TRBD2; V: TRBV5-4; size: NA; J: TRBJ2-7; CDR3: CASSVERLGLAAYEQYF; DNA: TGTGCCAGCAGCGTTGAAAGGTTGGGACTAGCGGCCTACGAGCAGTACTTC
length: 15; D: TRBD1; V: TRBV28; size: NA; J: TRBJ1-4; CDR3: CASRSITGGQGKLFF; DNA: TGTGCCAGCAGGTCCATCACAGGGGGCCAAGGAAAACTGTTTTTT
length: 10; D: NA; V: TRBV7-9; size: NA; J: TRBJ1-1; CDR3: CASTELEAFF; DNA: TGTGCCAGCACCGAACTAGAAGCTTTCTTT
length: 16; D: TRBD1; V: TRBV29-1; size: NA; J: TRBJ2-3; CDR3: CSVEDGWQGGTDTQYF; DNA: TGCAGCGTTGAAGATGGTTGGCAGGGGGGCACAGATACGCAGTATTTT
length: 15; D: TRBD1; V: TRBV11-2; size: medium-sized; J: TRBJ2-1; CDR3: CASSLWTGAHNEQFF; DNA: TGTGCCAGCAGCCTATGGACAGGGGCCCACAATGAGCAGTTCTTC
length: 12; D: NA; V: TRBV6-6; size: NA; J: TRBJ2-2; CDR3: CASSYPTGELFF; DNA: TGTGCCAGCAGTTACCCCACCGGGGAGCTGTTTTTT
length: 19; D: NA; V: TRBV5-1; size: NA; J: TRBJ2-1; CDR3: CASSVQSRGRQALYNEQFF; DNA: TGCGCCAGCAGCGTTCAGTCCCGGGGGAGACAGGCGCTTTACAATGAGCAGTTCTTC
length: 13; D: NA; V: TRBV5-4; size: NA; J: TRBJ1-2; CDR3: CASSLKGSGGYTF; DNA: TGTGCCAGCAGCTTGAAGGGTTCTGGCGGCTACACCTTC
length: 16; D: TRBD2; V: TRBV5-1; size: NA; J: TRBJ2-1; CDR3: CASTPRGTSGSGEQFF; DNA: TGCGCCAGCACCCCTCGGGGGACTAGCGGGAGTGGGGAGCAGTTCTTC